This TCR beta chain emerged from a study of blood T cell repertoires in COVID-19. In the study overall: Researchers got acute and convalescent COVID-19 samples from the United States, Italy and Spain. Nucleic acid was either cDNA or gDNA, and it came from T cells, B-cell-depleted T cells, or PBMCs.

This clone has a single count. Per the original data handling: Researchers report that nucleated cell counts were estimated from reference gene primer amplification. Produced via immunoSEQ multiplex PCR; TCRdb's table is partial and in-frame only. V and J calls and clone size are copied from that table; D and trimming were computed from the DNA. The sample yields over 100,000 clones, around 89% seen once. The CDR3 sequence is 14 residues long. CDR1 is SGHRS, CDR2 YFSETQ, per germline. V lost 5 bases, J lost 4 bases, and 8 bases stayed unmatched. The V gene is TRBV5-1, the J gene TRBJ1-1, with TRBD1 identical over 7 bases. Sequences were obtained from peripheral blood. The clonotype comes from a man between 50 and 59 years old with acute or convalescent COVID-19. As DNA, the CDR3 is TGCGCCAGCAGGACACAGGGGCTCCTCACTGAAGCTTTCTTT. Encoded protein: CASRTQGLLTEAFF.